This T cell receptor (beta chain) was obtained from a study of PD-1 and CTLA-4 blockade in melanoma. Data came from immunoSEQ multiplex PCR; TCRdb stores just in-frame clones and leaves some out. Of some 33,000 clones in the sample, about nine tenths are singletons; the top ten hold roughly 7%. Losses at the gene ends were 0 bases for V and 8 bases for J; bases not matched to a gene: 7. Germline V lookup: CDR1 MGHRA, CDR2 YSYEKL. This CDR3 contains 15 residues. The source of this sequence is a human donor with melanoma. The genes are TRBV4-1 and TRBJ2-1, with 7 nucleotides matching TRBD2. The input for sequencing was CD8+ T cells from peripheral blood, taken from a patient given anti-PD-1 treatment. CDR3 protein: CASSQDDGGIYEQFF. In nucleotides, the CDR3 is TGCGCCAGCAGCCAAGATGACGGGGGGATCTATGAGCAGTTCTTC.